This TCR beta chain was sequenced in a study of cytomegalovirus exposure and HLA in healthy donors. Study-wide points: In a later analysis, common viral pathogens appeared linked to several of the most significant clusters. CMV serostatus was the sole immune exposure information available.

PCR used 60 Vbeta primers and 13 Jbeta primers. Data came from immunoSEQ multiplex PCR; TCRdb stores just in-frame clones and leaves some out. Among under 200,000 clones listed, roughly 83% were seen once. Germline assignment: CDR1 MNHNS and CDR2 SASEGT. The CDR3 runs to 16 residues. V was clipped by 1 base and J by 0 bases, with 10 bases between them. This clone has a single count. Its antigen is unidentified. What was sequenced was PBMCs. The chain employs TRBV6-1 and TRBJ2-1, with unresolved D. This clonotype was obtained from a boy aged 2-15 years in good health and CMV-seronegative. The CDR3 DNA sequence: TGTGCCAGCAGTGAAGGTGCAGTGTTCTCCTACAATGAGCAGTTCTTC. Amino acid sequence: CASSEGAVFSYNEQFF.